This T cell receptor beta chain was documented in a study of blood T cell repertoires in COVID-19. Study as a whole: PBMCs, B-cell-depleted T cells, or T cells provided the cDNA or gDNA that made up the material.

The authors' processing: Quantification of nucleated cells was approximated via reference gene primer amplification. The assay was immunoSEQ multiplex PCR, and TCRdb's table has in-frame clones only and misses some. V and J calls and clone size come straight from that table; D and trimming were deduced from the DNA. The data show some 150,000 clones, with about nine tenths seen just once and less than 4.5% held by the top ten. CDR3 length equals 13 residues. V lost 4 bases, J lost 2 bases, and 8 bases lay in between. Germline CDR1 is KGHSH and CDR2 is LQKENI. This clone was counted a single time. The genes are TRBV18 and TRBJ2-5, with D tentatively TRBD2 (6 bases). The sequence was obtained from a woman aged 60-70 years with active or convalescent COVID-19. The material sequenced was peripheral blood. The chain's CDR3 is CASSQTSQETQYF. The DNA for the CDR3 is TGTGCCAGCTCACAGACTAGTCAAGAGACCCAGTACTTC.